This T cell receptor beta chain was captured in a study of T cell responses to AZD1222 COVID-19 vaccine. The study's findings and limits: Spike-specific TCR repertoires showed rising breadth and depth after two AZD1222 doses. Donors in the cohort were predominantly white British and more often female, and clonal diversity was possibly underestimated.

A remark on this clone: The target antigen is unknown.

Germline assignment: CDR1 MNHNY and CDR2 SVGAGI (reference sequence). This CDR3 spans 16 amino acids. V lost 2 bases to trimming and J lost 7 bases, with 18 bases between them. Measured with immunoSEQ multiplex PCR; TCRdb has only the in-frame clones, and not every one. This table has roughly 70,000 clones, about 90% appearing once. This receptor was identified in an adult who received the MenACWY meningococcal vaccine as a control. The chain joins TRBV6-6 to TRBJ1-5, with TRBD1 as a possible D gene (6 bases). The source was peripheral blood, collected 28 days after the second dose of the MenACWY control vaccine. Here the CDR3 reads CASSYSAGETGQPQHF. CDR3 bases: TGTGCCAGCAGTTACAGTGCGGGGGAAACAGGGCAGCCCCAGCATTTT.